This TCR beta chain is drawn from a study of T-cell memory formation after mild COVID-19. Study-wide points: Proof of SARS-CoV-2 specificity was absent for the second-wave clones that crested on day 37.

Each CDR3 protein is one row after TCRdb ran MiXCR on the 5' RACE reads. The sample holds around 340,000 distinct CDR3 sequences, 20% to 25% seen once. A remark on this clonotype: Its antigen is currently unknown.

This CDR3 spans 14 amino acids. V was cut by 6 bases and J by 2 bases, with 13 bases left in between. In germline, CDR1 is SNHLY, CDR2 FYNNEI. The chain couples TRBV2 to TRBJ2-5; TRBD1 might be the D (5 bases). This TCR derives from an adult woman who had mild COVID-19 (a few samples of this study predate the infection). Cell type and time point are not known. The sample taken for sequencing was PBMCs or a T cell subset sorted from them (not recorded which). The CDR3 loop is CASRDIEWQETQYF. The CDR3 nucleotides read TGTGCCAGCAGGGACATTGAGTGGCAAGAGACCCAGTACTTC.